The 16 T cell receptor beta chains below were found in one sample sequenced in a study of cytomegalovirus exposure and HLA in healthy donors. The assay was immunoSEQ multiplex PCR, and TCRdb's table has in-frame clones only and misses some. The sample gives 56,000 or so clones, 93% of which show up once; more than 1.5% is in the top ten. The sequenced sample was PBMCs. The receptors come from a woman aged 18 to 35 in good health and CMV-seropositive.

The chain links TRBV19 to TRBJ1-1; D gene unclear. Between the trimmed V and J ends, which lost 5 bases and 0 bases, there was a span of 10 bases. The CDR3 is made up of 14 amino acids. Germline V CDR1 and CDR2: LNHDA, SQIVND (reference sequence). The CDR3 DNA is TGTGCCAGTAGTCGCCAGTTCATGAACACTGAAGCTTTCTTT. It specifies CASSRQFMNTEAFF. The full variable domain, its missing parts supplied by reference TRBV19 and TRBJ1-1, is DGGITQSPKYLFRKEGQNVTLSCEQNLNHDAMYWYRQDPGQGLRLIYYSQIVNDFQKGDIAEGYSVSREKKESFPLTVTSAQKNPTAFYLCASSRQFMNTEAFFGQGTRLTVV.

In DNA, the CDR3 is TGCGCCAGCAGCCAAGATCCCGCGGTTCCGGTAGAAAAACTGTTTTTT. Protein sequence: CASSQDPAVPVEKLFF. This chain joins TRBV4-1 and TRBJ1-4, with D unresolved. V was shortened by 0 bases and J by 8 bases, with 16 bases between the two germline ends. Per germline, CDR1 MGHRA and CDR2 YSYEKL. The CDR3 has 16 amino acids.

This sequence joins TRBV18 and TRBJ1-3; D perhaps matches TRBD1 (5 bases). Trimming took 3 bases from V and 1 from J, leaving 13 bases between them. Germline V gene lookup returns CDR1 KGHSH and CDR2 LQKENI. The length of the CDR3 is 16 residues. CDR3 sequence (DNA): TGTGCCAGCTCACCGGGGCAGGCACTGTCTGGAAACACCATATATTTT. Translating gives CASSPGQALSGNTIYF. The whole variable domain, filled in from reference TRBV18 and TRBJ1-3, reads NAGVMQNPRHLVRRRGQEARLRCSPMKGHSHVYWYRQLPEEGLKFMVYLQKENIIDESGMPKERFSAEFPKEGPSILRIQQVVRGDSAAYFCASSPGQALSGNTIYFGEGSWLTVV.

The chain carries TRBV9 and TRBJ2-6, with D hard to call. The germline V gene encodes CDR1 SGDLS and CDR2 YYNGEE. The CDR3 consists of 14 residues. Trimming took off 5 bases at V and 0 bases at J, with 6 bases between the two ends. In nucleotides, the CDR3 is TGTGCCAGCAGTCATAGCTCTGGGGCCAACGTCCTGACTTTC. Translation gives CASSHSSGANVLTF.

J is TRBJ2-1 and V is TRBV14, with 13 bases identical to TRBD2. Trimming cost V 8 bases and J 4 bases; bases outside gene matches: 8. This CDR3 has 16 amino acids. Germline V CDR1 and CDR2: SGHDN, FVKESK. The DNA of the CDR3 is TGTGCCAGCGCGGGACTAGCGGGGCTTCTTTACAATGAGCAGTTCTTC. Translation: CASAGLAGLLYNEQFF. The full variable domain, its missing parts supplied by reference TRBV14 and TRBJ2-1, is EAGVTQFPSHSVIEKGQTVTLRCDPISGHDNLYWYRRVMGKEIKFLLHFVKESKQDESGMPNNRFLAERTGGTYSTLKVQPAELEDSGVYFCASAGLAGLLYNEQFFGPGTRLTVL.

The chain joins TRBV5-8 to TRBJ1-3, with TRBD1 identical over 8 bases. Germline assignment: CDR1 SGHTS and CDR2 YDEGEE. With V trimmed by 4 bases and J by 1 base, 4 bases remained unmatched. The CDR3 has 15 residues. CDR3 sequence reads: CASSRDRGSGNTIYF. The CDR3 DNA follows: TGTGCCAGCAGCCGCGACAGGGGATCTGGAAACACCATATATTTT.

The J gene is TRBJ2-1, the V gene TRBV19; 10 bases are shared with TRBD2. J lost 8 bases, V lost 6 bases, and 10 bases had no gene match. There are 15 residues in the CDR3. Germline assignment: CDR1 LNHDA and CDR2 SQIVND (reference sequence). CDR3 sequence: CASSFGLAVVDEQFF. Here the CDR3 DNA reads TGTGCCAGTAGCTTCGGACTAGCGGTCGTCGATGAGCAGTTCTTC. Using reference TRBV19 and TRBJ2-1 for the parts outside the CDR3, the full variable domain is DGGITQSPKYLFRKEGQNVTLSCEQNLNHDAMYWYRQDPGQGLRLIYYSQIVNDFQKGDIAEGYSVSREKKESFPLTVTSAQKNPTAFYLCASSFGLAVVDEQFFGPGTRLTVL.

The CDR3 DNA reads as TGCGCCAGCAGCCAAGCAAAAGTTCCAGGGAACCAGCCCCAGCATTTT. Its protein product is CASSQAKVPGNQPQHF. The V and J genes are TRBV4-1 and TRBJ1-5, with D tentatively TRBD1 (5 bases). CDR1 and CDR2 from the germline V gene are MGHRA and YSYEKL. The germline V and J ends were trimmed by 1 base and 7 bases, with 17 bases remaining between them. This CDR3 is built from 16 residues.

J is TRBJ2-5 and V is TRBV11-3; D call uncertain. Germline V gene sequence: CDR1 SGHNT, CDR2 YENEEA. Between the trimmed V and J ends, which lost 5 bases and 5 bases, there was a span of 15 bases. The CDR3 sequence is 14 residues long. The CDR3 sequence is CASSPSGGRETQYF. CDR3 sequence (DNA): TGTGCCAGCAGCCCTAGTGGCGGCCGGGAGACCCAGTACTTC.

The rearrangement links TRBV11-2 to TRBJ2-7; weak D call: TRBD1 (6 bases). The V and J ends lost 5 bases and 1 base respectively, with 15 bases between them. The V gene's germline CDR1 is SGHAT and CDR2 FQNNGV. This CDR3 is built from 15 residues. The CDR3 loop reads CASSPDWTASYEQYF. CDR3 in DNA: TGTGCCAGCAGCCCCGATTGGACAGCATCCTACGAGCAGTACTTC.

The chain links TRBV5-5 to TRBJ2-3, with D possibly TRBD1 on 6 matching bases. CDR1 is SGHKS and CDR2 is YYEKEE in the germline V gene (reference sequence). The CDR3 consists of 15 residues. Trimming cost V 1 base and J 3 bases, with 12 bases left between them. The CDR3 DNA follows: TGTGCCAGCAGCTTGAGACAGGCCAGAACAGATACGCAGTATTTT. Its translation: CASSLRQARTDTQYF.

The chain recombines TRBV6-5 with TRBJ2-5, with no clear D. V lost 2 bases and J lost 8, with 6 bases in between. Germline CDR1 and CDR2: MNHEY and SVGAGI. The CDR3 runs to 11 residues. The CDR3 reads CASSYMGTQYF. The DNA for the CDR3 is TGTGCCAGCAGTTACATGGGCACCCAGTACTTC.

The chain couples TRBV5-1 to TRBJ2-2; possible D gene TRBD2, 5 bases. This CDR3 contains 15 residues. V was clipped by 1 base and J by 0 bases, with 7 bases between them. The germline V gene has CDR1 SGHRS and CDR2 YFSETQ. In DNA, the CDR3 is TGCGCCAGCAGCTTGAACGGGGCGAACACCGGGGAGCTGTTTTTT. Translated, it gives CASSLNGANTGELFF. The full variable domain, its missing parts supplied by reference TRBV5-1 and TRBJ2-2, is KAGVTQTPRYLIKTRGQQVTLSCSPISGHRSVSWYQQTPGQGLQFLFEYFSETQRNKGNFPGRFSGRQFSNSRSEMNVSTLELGDSALYLCASSLNGANTGELFFGEGSRLTVL.

V gene TRBV5-6 combines with J gene TRBJ1-2; 10 bases are a match to TRBD1. V lost 4 bases and J lost 6; bases outside the gene matches: 3. The germline V gene encodes CDR1 SGHDT and CDR2 YYEEEE. The CDR3 has 13 amino acids. This chain's CDR3 is CASSGTGANGYTF. The CDR3 DNA reads as TGTGCCAGCAGCGGGACAGGGGCCAATGGCTACACCTTC.

The chain recombines TRBV2 with TRBJ1-5; TRBD1 matches at 12 bases. The trim removed 7 bases at V and 4 bases at J, leaving 2 bases unmatched. The CDR3 is made up of 14 amino acids. Germline loops: CDR1 SNHLY, CDR2 FYNNEI. Here the CDR3 reads CASTGQGANQPQHF. The CDR3 DNA reads TGTGCCAGCACGGGACAGGGGGCGAATCAGCCCCAGCATTTT.

The chain couples TRBV18 to TRBJ1-3, with 8 bases that match TRBD1. This CDR3 spans 16 amino acids. Germline CDR1 is KGHSH and CDR2 is LQKENI. V gave up 1 base and J gave up 3 bases; unmatched junction bases: 5. The CDR3 bases are TGTGCCAGCTCACCACGGACAGGGAAAGGTGGAAACACCATATATTTT. This translates into CASSPRTGKGGNTIYF.